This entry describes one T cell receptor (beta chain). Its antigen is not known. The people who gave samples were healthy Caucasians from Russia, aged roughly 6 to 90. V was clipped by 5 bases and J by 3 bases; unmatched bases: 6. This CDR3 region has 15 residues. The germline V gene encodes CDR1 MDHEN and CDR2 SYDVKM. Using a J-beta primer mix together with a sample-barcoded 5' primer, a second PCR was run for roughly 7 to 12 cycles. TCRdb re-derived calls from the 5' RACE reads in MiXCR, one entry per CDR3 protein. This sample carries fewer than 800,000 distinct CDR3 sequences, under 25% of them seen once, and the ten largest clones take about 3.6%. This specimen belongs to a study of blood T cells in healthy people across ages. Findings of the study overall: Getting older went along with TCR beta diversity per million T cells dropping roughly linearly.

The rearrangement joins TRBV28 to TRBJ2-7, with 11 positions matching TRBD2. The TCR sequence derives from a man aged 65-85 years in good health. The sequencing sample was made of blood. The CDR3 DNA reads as TGTGCCAGCAGTCCTCGACTAGCGGGGCACTACGAGCAGTACTTC. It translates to CASSPRLAGHYEQYF.